This T cell receptor beta chain was sequenced during a study of blood T cell repertoires in COVID-19. Method: immunoSEQ multiplex PCR; TCRdb's copy keeps in-frame clones and lacks some. The sample yields some 60,000 clones, 80% to 85% seen once. Sample: peripheral blood. The origin of this receptor is a human donor in a cohort sampled during active COVID-19.

DNA for the CDR3: TGTGCCAGCAGCCGTTCGGACAGAGACTATGGCTACACCTTC. Protein: CASSRSDRDYGYTF. The V call is TRBV5-6, the J call TRBJ1-2; tentative D call: TRBD1 (6 bases). Trimming pared 4 bases from V and 3 bases from J, leaving 13 bases between. This CDR3 has 14 residues. Germline V gene lookup returns CDR1 SGHDT and CDR2 YYEEEE.